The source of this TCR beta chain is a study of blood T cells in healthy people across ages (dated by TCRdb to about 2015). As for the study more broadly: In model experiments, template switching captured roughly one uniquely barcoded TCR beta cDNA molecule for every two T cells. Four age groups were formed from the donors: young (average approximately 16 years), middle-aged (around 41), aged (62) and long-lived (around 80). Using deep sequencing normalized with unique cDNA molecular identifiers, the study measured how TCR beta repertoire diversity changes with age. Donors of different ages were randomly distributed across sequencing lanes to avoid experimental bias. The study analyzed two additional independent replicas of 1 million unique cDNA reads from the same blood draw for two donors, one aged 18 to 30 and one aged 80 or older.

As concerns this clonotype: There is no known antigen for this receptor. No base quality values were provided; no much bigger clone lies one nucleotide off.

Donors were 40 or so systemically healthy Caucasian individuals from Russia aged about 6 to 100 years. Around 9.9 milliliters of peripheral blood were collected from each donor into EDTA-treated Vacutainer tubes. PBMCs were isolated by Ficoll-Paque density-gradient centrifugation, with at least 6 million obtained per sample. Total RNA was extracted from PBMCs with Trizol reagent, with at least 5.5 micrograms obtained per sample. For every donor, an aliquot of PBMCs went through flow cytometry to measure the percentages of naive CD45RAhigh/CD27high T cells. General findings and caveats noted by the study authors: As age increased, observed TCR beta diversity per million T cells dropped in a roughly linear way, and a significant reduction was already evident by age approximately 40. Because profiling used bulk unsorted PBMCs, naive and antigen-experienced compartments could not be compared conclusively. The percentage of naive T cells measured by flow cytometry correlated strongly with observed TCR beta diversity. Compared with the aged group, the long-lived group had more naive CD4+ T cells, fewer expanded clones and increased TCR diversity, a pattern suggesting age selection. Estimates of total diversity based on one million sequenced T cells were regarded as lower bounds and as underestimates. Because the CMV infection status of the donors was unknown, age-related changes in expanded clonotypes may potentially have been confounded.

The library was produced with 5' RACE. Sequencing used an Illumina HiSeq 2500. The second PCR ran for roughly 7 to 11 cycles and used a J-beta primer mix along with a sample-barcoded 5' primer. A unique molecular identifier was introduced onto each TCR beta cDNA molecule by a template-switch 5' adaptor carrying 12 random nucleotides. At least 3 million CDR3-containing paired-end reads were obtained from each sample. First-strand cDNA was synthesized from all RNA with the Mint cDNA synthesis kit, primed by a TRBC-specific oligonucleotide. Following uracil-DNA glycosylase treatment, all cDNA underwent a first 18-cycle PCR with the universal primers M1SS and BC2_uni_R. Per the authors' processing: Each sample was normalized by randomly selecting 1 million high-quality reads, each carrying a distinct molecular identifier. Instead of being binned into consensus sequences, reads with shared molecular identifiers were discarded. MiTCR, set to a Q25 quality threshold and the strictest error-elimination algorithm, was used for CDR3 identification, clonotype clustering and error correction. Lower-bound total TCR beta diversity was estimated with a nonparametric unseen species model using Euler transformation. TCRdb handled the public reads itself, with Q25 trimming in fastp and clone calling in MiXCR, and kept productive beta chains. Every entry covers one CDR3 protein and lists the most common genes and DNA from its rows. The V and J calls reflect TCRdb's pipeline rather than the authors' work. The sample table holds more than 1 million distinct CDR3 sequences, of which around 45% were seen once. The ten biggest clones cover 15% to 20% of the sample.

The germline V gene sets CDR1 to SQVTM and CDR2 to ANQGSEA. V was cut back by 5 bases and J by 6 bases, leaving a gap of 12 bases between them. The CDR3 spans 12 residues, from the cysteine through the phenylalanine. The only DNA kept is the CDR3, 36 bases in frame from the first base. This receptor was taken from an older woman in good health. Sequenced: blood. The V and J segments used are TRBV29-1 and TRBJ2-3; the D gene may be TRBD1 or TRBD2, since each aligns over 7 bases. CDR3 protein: CSVQGGVDTQYF. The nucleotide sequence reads TGCAGCGTTCAGGGGGGGGTCGATACGCAGTATTTT.